The 11 T cell receptor beta chains below were found in one sample sequenced in a study of Tregs in tolerant kidney transplant recipients. TCRdb keeps only in-frame clones here, not all; method: immunoSEQ multiplex PCR. The data show about 83,000 clones, with more than 95% seen just once and about 0.61% held by the top ten. This material consisted of CD4+ T cells from blood, taken before the transplant. The receptors shown here come from a human donor who received a combined kidney and bone marrow transplant.

The chain employs TRBV10-3 and TRBJ2-3; D perhaps matches TRBD2 (6 bases). This CDR3 comprises 15 residues. Germline CDR1 reads ENHRY; CDR2 reads SYGVKD. Trimming stripped 2 bases from V and 1 base from J, with 10 bases between. CDR3 protein: CAISERAGRTDTQYF. CDR3 DNA: TGTGCCATCAGTGAGCGGGCGGGGCGCACAGATACGCAGTATTTT.

The chain joins TRBV11-2 to TRBJ2-1, with a possible D match to TRBD2 (5 bases). The CDR3 is 19 residues long. CDR1 is SGHAT, CDR2 FQNNGV, per germline. V dropped 1 base and J dropped 8 bases, with 27 bases sitting between them. CDR3 nucleotides: TGTGCCAGCAGCTTAGCAACCGACCTAGGAACAGTATGGCGGGATGAGCAGTTCTTC. This sequence encodes CASSLATDLGTVWRDEQFF.

V gene TRBV5-1 combines with J gene TRBJ2-1, with D maybe TRBD2 (5 bases). This CDR3 spans 17 amino acids. V was pared by 0 bases and J by 1 base, with 14 bases between. Germline V gene data show CDR1 as SGHRS and CDR2 as YFSETQ. The DNA for the CDR3 is TGCGCCAGCAGCTTGGGTTCCTCCGGGGTTTCCTACAATGAGCAGTTCTTC. Amino acid sequence: CASSLGSSGVSYNEQFF.

The rearrangement links TRBV6-1 to TRBJ1-5; a possible D gene is TRBD1 (6 bases). Germline values: CDR1 MNHNS, CDR2 SASEGT. The CDR3 loop spans 15 amino acids. V was clipped by 4 bases and J by 3 bases, with 13 bases between them. The DNA for the CDR3 is TGTGCCAGCAGTGCCCCTTCAGGGGTCAATCAGCCCCAGCATTTT. Translated, it gives CASSAPSGVNQPQHF.

The chain has TRBV11-2 and TRBJ2-7; 7 bases are shared with TRBD1. V was clipped by 4 bases and J by 2 bases; unmatched bases: 8. Germline assignment: CDR1 SGHAT and CDR2 FQNNGV. This CDR3 has 15 amino acids. CDR3 sequence (DNA): TGTGCCAGCAGCTCATACTCCGACAGGGCCTACGAGCAGTACTTC. Translation gives CASSSYSDRAYEQYF.

V usage is TRBV5-1 and J usage is TRBJ1-1; D is possibly TRBD1 (6 bases). CDR1 SGHRS and CDR2 YFSETQ come from the germline V gene. CDR3 length equals 17 residues. V was trimmed by 0 bases and J by 1 base, leaving 16 bases between them. The CDR3 DNA reads as TGCGCCAGCAGCTTGGCCAAAGGTCCAGGGGAGAACACTGAAGCTTTCTTT. Amino acid sequence: CASSLAKGPGENTEAFF.

The chain employs TRBV14 and TRBJ2-3; 7 bases map to TRBD1. There are 16 residues in the CDR3. Per germline, CDR1 SGHDN and CDR2 FVKESK. The trim removed 4 bases at V and 2 bases at J, leaving 9 bases unmatched. CDR3 amino acids: CASSPSMTGITDTQYF. Here the CDR3 DNA reads TGTGCCAGCAGCCCGTCCATGACAGGGATCACAGATACGCAGTATTTT.

In nucleotides, the CDR3 is TGTGCCAGCTCGCGAGCCGGGACTCAAGAGACCCAGTACTTC. Translated, it gives CASSRAGTQETQYF. The chain is built from TRBV18 and TRBJ2-5, with D maybe TRBD2 (6 bases). Trimming removed 6 bases from V and 2 bases from J, with 13 bases in between. CDR1 and CDR2 (germline): KGHSH, LQKENI. The CDR3 length is 14 residues.

The chain couples TRBV30 to TRBJ1-1; unclear D gene. The V end lost 4 bases, the J end lost 4 bases, and 10 bases lay between the germline ends. The CDR3 contains 12 residues. Per the germline V gene, CDR1 is GTSNPN and CDR2 is SVGIG (reference sequence). Written as DNA, the CDR3 is TGTGCCTGGATTGAGGGCGGCACTGAAGCTTTCTTT. It yields the protein CAWIEGGTEAFF.

Here the CDR3 reads CATRRGLSTDTQYF. The CDR3 DNA sequence: TGTGCCACCAGACGGGGACTCAGCACAGATACGCAGTATTTT. The genes are TRBV15 and TRBJ2-3; TRBD2 is a possible D gene (6 bases). The CDR3 loop spans 14 amino acids. Germline V gene data show CDR1 as LNHNV and CDR2 as YYDKDF (reference sequence). V lost 6 bases and J lost 0, with 10 bases in between.

The chain couples TRBV18 to TRBJ2-7; 10 nucleotides align to TRBD1. CDR1 is KGHSH and CDR2 is LQKENI in the germline V gene. The ends lost 6 bases at V and 5 bases at J; junction bases unmatched: 10. The CDR3 is made up of 15 amino acids. CDR3 DNA sequence: TGTGCCAGCTCTTTCCGACAGGGGGCTTCCCACGAGCAGTACTTC. This translates into CASSFRQGASHEQYF. The full variable domain, completed using reference TRBV18 and TRBJ2-7, is NAGVMQNPRHLVRRRGQEARLRCSPMKGHSHVYWYRQLPEEGLKFMVYLQKENIIDESGMPKERFSAEFPKEGPSILRIQQVVRGDSAAYFCASSFRQGASHEQYFGPGTRLTVT.